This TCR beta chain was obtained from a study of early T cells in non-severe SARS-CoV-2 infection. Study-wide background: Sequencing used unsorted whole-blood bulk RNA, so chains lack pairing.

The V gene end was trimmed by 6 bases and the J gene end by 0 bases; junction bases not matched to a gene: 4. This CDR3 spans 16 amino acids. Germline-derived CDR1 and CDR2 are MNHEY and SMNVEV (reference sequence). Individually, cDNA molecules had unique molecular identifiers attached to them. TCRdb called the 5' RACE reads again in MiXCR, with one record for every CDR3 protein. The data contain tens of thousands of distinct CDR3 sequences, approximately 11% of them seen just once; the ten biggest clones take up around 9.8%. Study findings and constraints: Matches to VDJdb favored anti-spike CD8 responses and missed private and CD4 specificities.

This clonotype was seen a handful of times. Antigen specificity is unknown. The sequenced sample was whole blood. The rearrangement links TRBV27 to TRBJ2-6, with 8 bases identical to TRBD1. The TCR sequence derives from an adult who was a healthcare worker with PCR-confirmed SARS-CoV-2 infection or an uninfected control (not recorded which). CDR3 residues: CASRGDRSSGANVLTF. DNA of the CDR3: TGTGCCAGCAGGGGGGACAGGAGCTCTGGGGCCAACGTCCTGACTTTC. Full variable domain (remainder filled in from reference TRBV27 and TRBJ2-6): EAQVTQNPRYLITVTGKKLTVTCSQNMNHEYMSWYRQDPGLGLRQIYYSMNVEVTDKGDVPEGYKVSRKEKRNFPLILESPSPNQTSLYFCASRGDRSSGANVLTFGAGSRLTVL.